Shown below are 25 T cell receptor beta chains from a single sample sequenced in a study of shared clonotypes between healthy human individuals. Naive CD8 populations comprised CD45RO-negative cells positively selected for CCR7, excluding terminally differentiated effector memory CD45RA+ cells. Produced via immunoSEQ multiplex PCR; TCRdb's table is partial and in-frame only. The profile covers some 2.1 million clones, with 93% appearing a single time and more than 1.5% taken by the ten largest. Sequenced: naive CD8+ T cells from PBMCs. Receptors were obtained from a young man in good health. Some clones in this sample may be carry-over from other donors' samples.

In DNA, the CDR3 is TGTGCCAGCAGGAGTTCGACAGGGGGTGAGAACACTGAAGCTTTCTTT. It specifies CASRSSTGGENTEAFF. This chain joins TRBV9 and TRBJ1-1, with 9 positions matching TRBD1. CDR1 SGDLS and CDR2 YYNGEE come from the germline V gene. V gave up 5 bases and J gave up 1 base; unmatched junction bases: 9. This CDR3 spans 16 amino acids. Together with reference TRBV9 and TRBJ1-1, the CDR3 gives the full variable domain: DSGVTQTPKHLITATGQRVTLRCSPRSGDLSVYWYQQSLDQGLQFLIQYYNGEERAKGNILERFSAQQFPDLHSELNLSSLELGDSALYFCASRSSTGGENTEAFFGQGTRLTVV.

The CDR3 nucleotides read TGTGCCAGCAGCCCCGGGGAGGGGACAGGGTTCTACGAGCAGTACTTC. Protein sequence: CASSPGEGTGFYEQYF. This chain joins TRBV5-8 and TRBJ2-7; 9 positions agree with TRBD1. Trimming cost V 4 bases and J 3 bases; bases outside gene matches: 11. The CDR3 extends over 16 amino acids. Germline V gives CDR1 SGHTS, CDR2 YDEGEE.

This clone was picked up one time. The chain uses TRBV7-9 and TRBJ2-1, with 8 bases that match TRBD2. The CDR3 sequence is 15 residues long. V lost 6 bases to trimming and J lost 8 bases; unmatched junction nucleotides: 12. Germline V gives CDR1 SEHNR, CDR2 FQNEAQ (reference sequence). CDR3 amino acids: CASRFGLAVDDEQFF. CDR3 sequence (DNA): TGTGCCAGCAGATTCGGACTAGCAGTGGACGATGAGCAGTTCTTC.

The chain is built from TRBV30 and TRBJ2-7, with 7 positions matching TRBD2. Germline assignment: CDR1 GTSNPN and CDR2 SVGIG (reference sequence). V shed 1 base and J 2 bases; nucleotides not matched to a gene: 2. The CDR3 length is 13 residues. The CDR3 nucleotides are TGTGCCTGGAGTGGTCGGGGGGCCTACGAGCAGTACTTC. This codes for CAWSGRGAYEQYF.

This rearrangement joins TRBV5-1 to TRBJ2-7, with a tentative D call TRBD1 (5 bases). The CDR3 covers 13 residues. The germline V gene has CDR1 SGHRS and CDR2 YFSETQ. Trimming took off 1 base at V and 2 bases at J, with 7 bases between the two ends. The CDR3 here is CASSLKTAYEQYF. The CDR3 nucleotides are TGCGCCAGCAGCTTGAAGACAGCCTACGAGCAGTACTTC.

The chain is built from TRBV7-9 and TRBJ2-5; 11 bases agree with TRBD2. Germline V gives CDR1 SEHNR, CDR2 FQNEAQ (reference sequence). This CDR3 is built from 16 residues. The trim removed 3 bases at V and 5 bases at J, leaving 8 bases unmatched. CDR3 nucleotide sequence: TGTGCCAGCAGCTTGGCGCCTAGCGGGAGGACGGAGACCCAGTACTTC. Protein sequence: CASSLAPSGRTETQYF.

This chain uses TRBV7-9 with TRBJ2-5, with 10 bases that match TRBD1. CDR3 length: 15 amino acids. V trimming: 2 bases; J trimming: 5 bases; junction bases outside the gene matches: 5. Per the germline V gene, CDR1 is SEHNR and CDR2 is FQNEAQ (reference sequence). The CDR3 DNA reads as TGTGCCAGCAGCTTACTGGGACAGGGGTTGGAGACCCAGTACTTC. Protein sequence: CASSLLGQGLETQYF.

The V gene is TRBV18, the J gene TRBJ2-6; no firm D call. The CDR3 is 16 amino acids. V gave up 3 bases and J gave up 0 bases, with 9 bases separating them. CDR1 is KGHSH and CDR2 is LQKENI in the germline V gene. CDR3 coding DNA: TGTGCCAGCTCACCGTGGGCCCTCTCTGGGGCCAACGTCCTGACTTTC. Protein product: CASSPWALSGANVLTF.

The chain employs TRBV28 and TRBJ2-2; 10 bases are shared with TRBD1. The germline V gene has CDR1 MDHEN and CDR2 SYDVKM. The CDR3 loop spans 15 amino acids. With 5 bases clipped from V and 5 bases from J, the junction kept 5 bases outside the gene matches. The CDR3 region is CASSRQGAWTGELFF. The CDR3 DNA reads as TGTGCCAGCAGTAGACAGGGGGCTTGGACCGGGGAGCTGTTTTTT.

The chain uses TRBV6-5 and TRBJ2-2; D gene unclear. Germline lookup yields CDR1 MNHEY and CDR2 SVGAGI. V was trimmed by 4 bases and J by 0 bases, leaving 6 bases between them. This CDR3 is built from 14 residues. CDR3: CASSSDTNTGELFF. The CDR3 bases are TGTGCCAGCAGTTCCGATACGAACACCGGGGAGCTGTTTTTT.

This chain uses TRBV7-6 with TRBJ2-1, with D perhaps matching TRBD2 (6 bases). V lost 5 bases to trimming and J lost 9 bases, with 20 bases between them. This CDR3 is built from 15 residues. The germline V gene encodes CDR1 SGHVS and CDR2 FNYEAQ. Written as DNA, the CDR3 is TGTGCCAGCAGCCCGCGGCCGTTGGAGGGTACTGAGCAGTTCTTC. Protein sequence: CASSPRPLEGTEQFF.

This clone has just one count. The chain combines TRBV5-6 with TRBJ2-1; TRBD2 agrees at 13 bases. Trimming took 6 bases from V and 10 from J; bases not matched to a gene: 10. CDR1 and CDR2 from the germline V gene are SGHDT and YYEEEE. CDR3 length: 15 amino acids. This CDR3 reads CASNIGLAGVVEQFF. CDR3 DNA sequence: TGTGCCAGCAATATTGGACTAGCGGGAGTCGTGGAGCAGTTCTTC.

This CDR3 is CASSLTSLWEGETQYF. The CDR3 nucleotides read TGTGCCAGCAGCTTAACGTCATTGTGGGAGGGGGAGACCCAGTACTTC. This rearrangement joins TRBV7-2 to TRBJ2-5, with 7 positions matching TRBD2. This CDR3 is built from 16 residues. Germline-derived CDR1 and CDR2 are SGHTA and FQGNSA. J was trimmed by 5 bases and V by 2 bases; bases with no gene match: 11.

This chain joins TRBV28 and TRBJ2-7; no reliable D call. The CDR3 is 15 amino acids. The V end lost 2 bases, the J end lost 2 bases, and 13 bases lay between the germline ends. Germline loops: CDR1 MDHEN, CDR2 SYDVKM. The chain's CDR3 is CASSLEGSEAYEQYF. DNA for the CDR3: TGTGCCAGCAGTTTAGAAGGGTCAGAGGCCTACGAGCAGTACTTC. Using reference TRBV28 and TRBJ2-7 for the parts outside the CDR3, the full variable domain is DVKVTQSSRYLVKRTGEKVFLECVQDMDHENMFWYRQDPGLGLRLIYFSYDVKMKEKGDIPEGYSVSREKKERFSLILESASTNQTSMYLCASSLEGSEAYEQYFGPGTRLTVT.

The chain is built from TRBV29-1 and TRBJ2-2, with a weak D call TRBD2 (8 bases). The CDR3 length is 15 residues. The germline V and J ends were trimmed by 7 bases and 4 bases, with 19 bases remaining between them. Germline assignment: CDR1 SQVTM and CDR2 ANQGSEA. DNA for the CDR3: TGCAGCGCCGTCGGGAGGGAGGGGGCCACCGGGGAGCTGTTTTTT. This encodes CSAVGREGATGELFF.

The V call is TRBV18, the J call TRBJ2-3, with D maybe TRBD2 (6 bases). The CDR3 is made up of 18 amino acids. Germline CDR1 is KGHSH and CDR2 is LQKENI. Between the trimmed V and J ends, which lost 3 bases and 5 bases, there was a span of 24 bases. CDR3 bases: TGTGCCAGCTCACCCACCCGACTACCAGGGACTTGGGGAGATACGCAGTATTTT. Its protein product is CASSPTRLPGTWGDTQYF. The full variable domain, with the rest looked up from reference TRBV18 and TRBJ2-3, is NAGVMQNPRHLVRRRGQEARLRCSPMKGHSHVYWYRQLPEEGLKFMVYLQKENIIDESGMPKERFSAEFPKEGPSILRIQQVVRGDSAAYFCASSPTRLPGTWGDTQYFGPGTRLTVL.

In the case of this clone: It may be a read error: a sequence one base away is much more abundant. The sample holds other DNA sequences that translate to the same CDR3. This chain uses TRBV6-1 with TRBJ2-7; D ambiguous. This CDR3 spans 10 amino acids. The V end lost 4 bases, the J end lost 2 bases, and 0 bases lay between the germline ends. CDR1 MNHNS and CDR2 SASEGT come from the germline V gene. In nucleotides, the CDR3 is TGTGCCAGCAGTGCCTACGAGCAGTACTTC. Translated: CASSAYEQYF.

V and J are TRBV7-9 and TRBJ2-1, with 8 bases matching TRBD2. From germline, CDR1 is SEHNR and CDR2 FQNEAQ (reference sequence). The V segment lost 5 bases and the J segment 9 bases; nucleotides outside the gene matches: 9. The CDR3 totals 14 residues. CDR3 DNA: TGTGCCAGCAGCGCCTCCGGGACTAGAGGTGAGCAGTTCTTC. Translated: CASSASGTRGEQFF.

The chain uses TRBV2 and TRBJ2-2, with D possibly being TRBD1 (6 bases). Trimming removed 4 bases at V and 5 bases at J, with 17 bases between. CDR1 and CDR2 from the germline V gene are SNHLY and FYNNEI. This CDR3 has 16 amino acids. This CDR3 reads CASSARDKHPTGELFF. In DNA form, the CDR3 reads TGTGCCAGCAGTGCCCGGGACAAACATCCAACCGGGGAGCTGTTTTTT.

The chain employs TRBV27 and TRBJ2-7; weak D call: TRBD2 (5 bases). The V gene lost 0 bases and the J gene lost 5 bases, with 14 bases spanning the gap. The CDR3 length is 15 residues. In germline, CDR1 is MNHEY, CDR2 SMNVEV (reference sequence). CDR3 sequence reads: CASSLSRRFLDEQYF. Written as DNA, the CDR3 is TGTGCCAGCAGTTTATCGCGGAGGTTTCTGGACGAGCAGTACTTC.

The CDR3 sequence is CASSLDRRELHNEQFF. CDR3 nucleotides: TGTGCCAGCAGCTTAGATCGGCGGGAGCTACACAATGAGCAGTTCTTC. This rearrangement joins TRBV7-2 to TRBJ2-1; 7 bases fit TRBD2. J lost 5 bases, V lost 1 base, and 8 bases had no gene match. CDR1 is SGHTA, CDR2 FQGNSA, per germline. The CDR3 length is 16 residues. The variable domain in full, with the rest retrieved from reference TRBV7-2 and TRBJ2-1, is GAGVSQSPSNKVTEKGKDVELRCDPISGHTALYWYRQSLGQGLEFLIYFQGNSAPDKSGLPSDRFSAERTGGSVSTLTIQRTQQEDSAVYLCASSLDRRELHNEQFFGPGTRLTVL.

The chain links TRBV7-9 to TRBJ2-7; 9 bases match TRBD2. The CDR3 spans 15 residues. Per germline, CDR1 SEHNR and CDR2 FQNEAQ (reference sequence). Trimming took 5 bases from V and 2 from J; bases not matched to a gene: 7. In DNA, the CDR3 is TGTGCCAGCAGCCTCTCTAGCGGGATAACCTACGAGCAGTACTTC. Its protein product is CASSLSSGITYEQYF. The complete variable domain, with remaining parts taken from reference TRBV7-9 and TRBJ2-7, reads DTGVSQNPRHKITKRGQNVTFRCDPISEHNRLYWYRQTLGQGPEFLTYFQNEAQLEKSRLLSDRFSAERPKGSFSTLEIQRTEQGDSAMYLCASSLSSGITYEQYFGPGTRLTVT.

The chain recombines TRBV28 with TRBJ2-1; possible D gene TRBD1, 6 bases. This CDR3 region has 17 residues. V lost 6 bases to trimming and J lost 3 bases, with 21 bases between them. Looked up from germline, CDR1 is MDHEN and CDR2 is SYDVKM. DNA of the CDR3: TGTGCCAGCAGGCCCGAGGGGGTCGGCGGCCTCTACAATGAGCAGTTCTTC. This translates into CASRPEGVGGLYNEQFF.

The chain is built from TRBV6-5 and TRBJ2-1; 8 bases map to TRBD2. V gave up 2 bases and J gave up 0 bases; unmatched junction bases: 3. CDR3 length equals 16 residues. Germline V CDR1 and CDR2: MNHEY, SVGAGI. As DNA, the CDR3 is TGTGCCAGCAGTTACCAGAGCGGGAGCTCCTACAATGAGCAGTTCTTC. The encoded protein is CASSYQSGSSYNEQFF.

Turning to this clone: Other nucleotide sequences from this sample produce the same CDR3. The chain joins TRBV4-1 to TRBJ1-5; no reliable D call. Between the trimmed V and J ends, which lost 1 base and 4 bases, there was a span of 5 bases. The CDR3 contains 13 residues. CDR1 and CDR2 (germline): MGHRA, YSYEKL. The CDR3 loop is CASSQGSNQPQHF. Here the CDR3 DNA reads TGCGCCAGCAGCCAAGGGAGTAATCAGCCCCAGCATTTT.